The 15 T cell receptor beta chains reported below all come from one sample, sequenced in a study of T cell repertoires in cytomegalovirus infection. TCRdb redid the calling of the reads with MiXCR, one entry per CDR3 protein. Altogether 200,000 to 300,000 distinct CDR3 sequences are present, approximately 15% being singletons, with the ten largest covering around 9.5%. Sequences were obtained from PBMCs. The receptors were sampled from a human donor in good health (CMV status not recorded). Some clones in this sample may be carry-over from other donors' samples.

The rearrangement links TRBV19 to TRBJ2-5; tentatively, D is TRBD1 (6 bases). V shed 8 bases and J shed 5 bases, with 18 bases lying between them. CDR1 and CDR2 from the germline V gene are LNHDA and SQIVND (reference sequence). This CDR3 is 14 amino acids long. CDR3 sequence: CASGDRRALETQYF. CDR3 coding DNA: TGTGCCAGTGGCGACAGGCGCGCGTTGGAGACCCAGTACTTC.

A few counts support this clonotype. This chain's CDR3 is CASRLTRGQAGELFF. DNA of the CDR3: TGCGCCAGCAGATTGACCAGGGGGCAGGCCGGGGAGCTGTTTTTT. V and J are TRBV5-1 and TRBJ2-2; 8 nucleotides agree with TRBD1. The trim removed 5 bases at V and 6 bases at J, leaving 9 bases unmatched. The CDR3 consists of 15 residues. Germline lookup yields CDR1 SGHRS and CDR2 YFSETQ.

A remark on this clonotype: An end of the junction differs from the germline gene, which may be a read error. As DNA, the CDR3 is TGCGCCAGCAGCTTCGGGTTTGCAACTAATGAAAAACTGATTTTT. Its protein product is CASSFGFATNEKLIF. The chain employs TRBV5-1 and TRBJ1-4; D is uncertain. The CDR3 extends over 15 amino acids. Germline CDR1 SGHRS, CDR2 YFSETQ.

Comment on this clonotype: Germline is not matched at one junction end, which may reflect a read error. The J gene is TRBJ2-7, the V gene TRBV6-2 or TRBV6-3; unclear D gene. From germline, CDR1 is MNHEY and CDR2 SVGEGT. The CDR3 loop spans 13 amino acids. The CDR3: CASSQSAGYERYF. As DNA, the CDR3 is TGTGCCAGCAGTCAATCGGCAGGATACGAGCGGTACTTC.

The table lists this clonotype with a few counts. CDR3 DNA sequence: TGCAGTGCTAGAGATATCGGCGGCCGAAACCACCAAGAGACCCAGTACTTC. As protein: CSARDIGGRNHQETQYF. The V gene is TRBV20-1, the J gene TRBJ2-5; D unresolved. This CDR3 comprises 17 residues. The germline V gene has CDR1 DFQATT and CDR2 SNEGSKA (reference sequence). Trimming stripped 0 bases from V and 0 bases from J, with 17 bases between.

This chain joins TRBV18 and TRBJ2-1; 11 bases agree with TRBD2. V shed 3 bases and J 5 bases; nucleotides not matched to a gene: 12. CDR1 is KGHSH, CDR2 LQKENI, per germline. There are 18 residues in the CDR3. CDR3 sequence reads: CASSPTGTTSGDNNEQFF. The CDR3 region has the DNA TGTGCCAGCTCACCGACAGGGACGACTAGCGGGGACAACAATGAGCAGTTCTTC.

The chain uses TRBV28 and TRBJ2-1; 15 bases are a match to TRBD2. J gave up 4 bases and V 5 bases, and 3 bases lay outside the gene matches. Looked up from germline, CDR1 is MDHEN and CDR2 is SYDVKM. This CDR3 contains 16 residues. The CDR3 loop reads CASSGLAGGQYNEQFF. CDR3 DNA: TGTGCCAGCAGTGGACTAGCGGGAGGGCAGTACAATGAGCAGTTCTTC.

V gene TRBV19 combines with J gene TRBJ1-1; weak D call: TRBD1 (6 bases). Germline V gives CDR1 LNHDA, CDR2 SQIVND (reference sequence). Trimming shortened V by 6 bases and J by 4 bases, and 12 bases separated the two germline ends. The CDR3 is made up of 13 amino acids. The CDR3 reads CASRPGDGTEAFF. The CDR3 DNA reads TGTGCCAGTAGGCCAGGGGACGGCACTGAAGCTTTCTTT.

This clonotype was detected only a few times. This chain links TRBV20-1 with TRBJ1-2; possible D gene TRBD1, 5 bases. The V end was cut by 1 base, the J end by 4 bases, with 19 bases between. The CDR3 is made up of 16 amino acids. In germline, CDR1 is DFQATT, CDR2 SNEGSKA (reference sequence). The CDR3 DNA reads as TGCAGTGCTAGAGGAACGGTTCAGGGTGGCGGCTATGGCTACACCTTC. This translates into CSARGTVQGGGYGYTF.

V usage is TRBV7-7 and J usage is TRBJ1-6; D unresolved. CDR1 and CDR2 (germline): SSHAT, FNYEAQ (reference sequence). V lost 6 bases and J lost 4, with 19 bases in between. The length of the CDR3 is 17 residues. The CDR3 loop is CASSPRWVTRYNSPLHF. Written as DNA, the CDR3 is TGTGCCAGCAGTCCGAGATGGGTAACAAGGTATAATTCACCCCTCCACTTT.

This clonotype was seen a few times. The rearrangement uses TRBV6-6 and TRBJ2-1; TRBD1 matches 9 bases. The CDR3 has 15 amino acids. CDR1 is MNHNY and CDR2 is SVGAGI in the germline V gene (reference sequence). V dropped 6 bases and J dropped 4; count of bases not matched to a gene: 7. This chain's CDR3 is CASSRPGTGYNEQFF. CDR3 bases: TGTGCCAGCAGCCGCCCTGGGACAGGGTACAATGAGCAGTTCTTC.

The rearrangement uses TRBV19 and TRBJ1-2; possible D gene TRBD1, 6 bases. Germline V gene sequence: CDR1 LNHDA, CDR2 SQIVND (reference sequence). V shed 6 bases and J shed 2 bases, with 16 bases lying between them. The CDR3 is made up of 15 amino acids. The DNA for the CDR3 is TGTGCCAGTAGAACAACAGGGTCGGGGAACTATGGCTACACCTTC. This codes for CASRTTGSGNYGYTF.

Many counts were recorded for this clonotype. The chain links TRBV7-2 to TRBJ1-1; perhaps TRBD1 as D (5 bases). This CDR3 has 13 residues. The germline V gene encodes CDR1 SGHTA and CDR2 FQGNSA. V lost 4 bases, J lost 4 bases, and 10 bases lay in between. In nucleotides, the CDR3 is TGTGCCAGCAGCTCCCCGGGGGTCACTGAAGCTTTCTTT. Translating gives CASSSPGVTEAFF.

This chain connects TRBV2 to TRBJ2-5, with unresolved D. CDR3 size: 13 residues. V lost 2 bases and J 2 bases, leaving 6 bases between the germline ends. CDR1 and CDR2 (germline): SNHLY, FYNNEI. The CDR3, as DNA: TGTGCCAGCAGTGAACAGGTACAAGAGACCCAGTACTTC. Protein product: CASSEQVQETQYF.

The sample holds many counts of this clonotype. This rearrangement joins TRBV7-2 to TRBJ2-7; 10 bases fit TRBD1. Germline CDR1 is SGHTA and CDR2 is FQGNSA. Losses at the gene ends were 5 bases for V and 5 bases for J; bases not matched to a gene: 15. The CDR3 runs 17 residues. The CDR3 bases are TGTGCCAGCAGCGGCATGACAGGGGGCGATCTAAGGGACGAGCAGTACTTC. Amino acids: CASSGMTGGDLRDEQYF.